This note documents a single T cell receptor beta chain sequence. TCRdb keeps only in-frame clones here, not all; method: immunoSEQ multiplex PCR. The sample has more than 200,000 clones, around 83% seen once. This CDR3 has 15 residues. The germline V gene has CDR1 KGHSH and CDR2 LQKENI. V shed 2 bases and J 3 bases; nucleotides not matched to a gene: 6. These data belong to a study of blood T cell repertoires in COVID-19. Study-level background: The United States, Italy and Spain were the sources of the acute and convalescent COVID-19 samples.

Sequenced: peripheral blood. The V call is TRBV18, the J call TRBJ2-5; 7 bases map to TRBD2. This clonotype was obtained from a man in his forties with active or convalescent COVID-19. The CDR3 here is CASSPMSLAEETQYF. The DNA of the CDR3 is TGTGCCAGCTCACCAATGTCGCTAGCGGAAGAGACCCAGTACTTC. The variable domain in full, completed from reference TRBV18 and TRBJ2-5, reads NAGVMQNPRHLVRRRGQEARLRCSPMKGHSHVYWYRQLPEEGLKFMVYLQKENIIDESGMPKERFSAEFPKEGPSILRIQQVVRGDSAAYFCASSPMSLAEETQYFGPGTRLLVL.